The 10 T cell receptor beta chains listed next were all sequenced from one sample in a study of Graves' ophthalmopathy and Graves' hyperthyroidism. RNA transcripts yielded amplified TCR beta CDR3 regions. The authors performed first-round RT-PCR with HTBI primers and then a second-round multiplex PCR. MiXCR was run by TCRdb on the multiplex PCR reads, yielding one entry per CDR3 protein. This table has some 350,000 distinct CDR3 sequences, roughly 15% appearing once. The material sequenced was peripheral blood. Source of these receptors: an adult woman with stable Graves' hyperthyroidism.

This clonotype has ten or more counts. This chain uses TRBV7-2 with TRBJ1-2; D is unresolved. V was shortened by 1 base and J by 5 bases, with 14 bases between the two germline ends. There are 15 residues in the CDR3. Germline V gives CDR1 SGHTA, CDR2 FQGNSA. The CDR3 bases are TGTGCCAGCAGCTTAGTTCTGGGAGAAGTATATGGCTACACCTTC. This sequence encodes CASSLVLGEVYGYTF.

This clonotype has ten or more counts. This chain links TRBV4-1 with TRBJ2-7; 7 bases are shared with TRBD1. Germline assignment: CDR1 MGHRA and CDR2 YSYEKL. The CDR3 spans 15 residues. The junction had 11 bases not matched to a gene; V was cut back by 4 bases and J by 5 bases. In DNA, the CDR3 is TGCGCCAGCAGCCTTCACGAGGGGGCGCCCAACGAGCAGTACTTC. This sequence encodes CASSLHEGAPNEQYF.

This CDR3 reads CSAREGVGANVLTF. The CDR3 DNA is TGCAGTGCCCGGGAAGGGGTTGGGGCCAACGTCCTGACTTTC. This chain links TRBV20-1 with TRBJ2-6, with D perhaps matching TRBD1 or TRBD2 (5 bases each). Between the trimmed V and J ends, which lost 6 bases and 3 bases, there was a span of 12 bases. CDR1 and CDR2 from the germline V gene are DFQATT and SNEGSKA (reference sequence). The CDR3 totals 14 residues.

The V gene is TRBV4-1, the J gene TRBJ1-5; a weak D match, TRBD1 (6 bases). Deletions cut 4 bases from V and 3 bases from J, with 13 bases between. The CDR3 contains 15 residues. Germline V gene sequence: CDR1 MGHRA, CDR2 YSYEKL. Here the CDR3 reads CASSPTTGSNQPQHF. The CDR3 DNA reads TGCGCCAGCAGCCCAACGACAGGATCCAATCAGCCCCAGCATTTT.

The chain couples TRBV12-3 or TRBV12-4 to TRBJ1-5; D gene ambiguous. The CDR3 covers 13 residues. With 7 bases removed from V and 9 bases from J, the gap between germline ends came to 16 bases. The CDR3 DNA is TGTGCCAGCACCTACGGGGAGGTTCGGCCCCAGCATTTT. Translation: CASTYGEVRPQHF.

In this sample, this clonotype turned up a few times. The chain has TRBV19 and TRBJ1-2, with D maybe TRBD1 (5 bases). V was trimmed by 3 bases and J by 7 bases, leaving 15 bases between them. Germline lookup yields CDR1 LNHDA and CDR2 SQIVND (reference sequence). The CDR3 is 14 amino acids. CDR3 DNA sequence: TGTGCCAGTAGTATTGGGGTACGGACAATTGGCTACACCTTC. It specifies CASSIGVRTIGYTF.

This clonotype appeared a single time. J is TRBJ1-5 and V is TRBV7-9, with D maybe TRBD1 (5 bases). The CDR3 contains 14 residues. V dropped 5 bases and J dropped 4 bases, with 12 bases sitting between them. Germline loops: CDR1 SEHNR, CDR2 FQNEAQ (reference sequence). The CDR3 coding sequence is TGTGCCAGCAGCCACGGGGGGGGTAATCAGCCCCAGCATTTT. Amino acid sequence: CASSHGGGNQPQHF.

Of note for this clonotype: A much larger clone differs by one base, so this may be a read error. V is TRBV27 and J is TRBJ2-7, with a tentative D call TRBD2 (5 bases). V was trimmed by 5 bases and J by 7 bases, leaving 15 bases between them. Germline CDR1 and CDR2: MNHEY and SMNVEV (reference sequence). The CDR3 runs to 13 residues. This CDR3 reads CASSLRTSGEQYF. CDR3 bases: TGTGCCAGCAGTCTCAGGACCTCGGGGGAGCAGTACTTC.

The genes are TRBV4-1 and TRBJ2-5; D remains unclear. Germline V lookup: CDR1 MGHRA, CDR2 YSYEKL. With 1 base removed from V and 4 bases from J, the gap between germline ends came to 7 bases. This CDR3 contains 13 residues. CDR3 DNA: TGCGCCAGCAGCCAAGGAATTCCAGAGACCCAGTACTTC. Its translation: CASSQGIPETQYF.

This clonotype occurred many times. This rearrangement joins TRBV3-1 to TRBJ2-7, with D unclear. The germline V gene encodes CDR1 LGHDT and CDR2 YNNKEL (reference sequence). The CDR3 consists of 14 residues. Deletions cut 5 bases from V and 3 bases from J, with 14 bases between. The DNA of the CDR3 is TGTGCCAGCAGCGACCAAGGCCATGTCTACGAGCAGTACTTC. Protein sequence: CASSDQGHVYEQYF.